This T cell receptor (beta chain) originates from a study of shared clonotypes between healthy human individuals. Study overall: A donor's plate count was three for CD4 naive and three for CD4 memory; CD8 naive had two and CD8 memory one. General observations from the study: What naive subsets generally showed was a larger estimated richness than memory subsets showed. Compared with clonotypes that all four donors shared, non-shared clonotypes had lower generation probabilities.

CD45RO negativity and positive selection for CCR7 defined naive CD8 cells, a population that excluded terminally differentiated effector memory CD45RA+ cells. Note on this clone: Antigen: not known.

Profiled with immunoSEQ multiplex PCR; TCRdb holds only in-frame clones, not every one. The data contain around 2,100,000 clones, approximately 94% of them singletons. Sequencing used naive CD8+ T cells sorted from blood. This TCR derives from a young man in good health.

This CDR3 reads CASSLVGSGDTQYF. The CDR3 region has the DNA TGTGCCAGCAGCTTAGTTGGTAGCGGAGATACGCAGTATTTT. The chain links TRBV7-2 to TRBJ2-3; D perhaps matches TRBD2 (6 bases). This CDR3 comprises 14 residues. The V gene lost 1 base and the J gene lost 5 bases, with 10 bases spanning the gap. Germline assignment: CDR1 SGHTA and CDR2 FQGNSA.